This record looks at one TCR beta chain sequence and its context. The antigen remains undetermined. This sample was taken from a study of CD8+ T cells in alopecia areata. Study-wide points: Affected scalp, especially in alopecia totalis/universalis, had a higher clonality than normal scalp did. While patients received tofacitinib, many expanded lesional clones remained present in scalp and blood.

Treatment described: oral pan-JAK inhibitor, 5-10 mg twice daily. V shed 7 bases and J shed 8 bases, with 14 bases lying between them. There are 11 residues in the CDR3. Germline CDR1 reads SQVTM; CDR2 reads ANQGSEA. Sequencing used cDNA as its template, made by extracting RNA and reverse transcribing it. Produced via immunoSEQ multiplex PCR; TCRdb's table is partial and in-frame only. The profile shows just over 150,000 clones, about three fifths of them singletons. Here the sequenced sample was CD4+ T cells sorted from blood, taken at week 4, from a patient treated with tofacitinib. The TCR originated in a human donor with alopecia areata. This chain joins TRBV29-1 and TRBJ1-2, with a tentative D call TRBD1 (5 bases). The chain's CDR3 is CSAWGDLGYTF. CDR3 bases: TGCAGCGCCTGGGGGGATTTGGGCTACACCTTC.